A single sample gave rise to the 24 T cell receptor beta chains below, sequenced in a study of T cell clonality in common variable immunodeficiency. General study points: In common variable immunodeficiency, TCR beta chains reportedly carried fewer deletions and N-nucleotide insertions.

Their target antigens are unknown. This table comes from immunoSEQ multiplex PCR, and its TCRdb copy is limited to in-frame clones, with some not included. The sample includes over 30,000 clones, none of them occurring once. Source material: peripheral blood mononuclear cells. These receptors originate from a human donor with common variable immunodeficiency.

This clone was detected ten times or more. The read comes to an end 3 residues before the CDR3 does, leaving the germline J gene to fill in the end. The rearrangement joins TRBV30 to TRBJ1-4; possibly TRBD1 for D (5 bases). The germline V and J ends were trimmed by 6 bases and 4 bases, with 9 bases remaining between them. Germline CDR1 GTSNPN, CDR2 SVGIG (reference sequence). The length of the CDR3 is 12 residues. The CDR3 sequence is CACQGNNEKLFF. CDR3 DNA (partial): TGTGCCTGCCAGGGAAATAATGAAAAA. Complete variable domain (other parts from reference TRBV30 and TRBJ1-4): SQTIHQWPATLVQPVGSPLSLECTVEGTSNPNLYWYRQAAGRGLQLLFYSVGIGQISSEVPQNLSASRPQDRQFILSSKKLLLSDSGFYLCACQGNNEKLFFGSGTQLSVL.

This clone was recorded at least ten times. The read ends 3 residues shy of where the CDR3 ends; the end is completed using the germline J gene. V and J are TRBV7-3 and TRBJ2-1; D unresolved. Germline V CDR1 and CDR2: SGHTA, FQGTGA. This CDR3 region has 15 residues. Trimming cost V 2 bases and J 5 bases, with 13 bases left between them. The part of the CDR3 DNA that was read is TGTGCCAGCAGCTTATCCCCCGCGGAGAACAATGAG. It translates to CASSLSPAENNE. The complete CDR3 sequence is CASSLSPAENNEQFF.

This clone was recorded a few times. The missing CDR3 end, 3 residues past where the read stops, is filled in from the germline J gene. The chain joins TRBV11-2 to TRBJ1-4, with 7 bases identical to TRBD1. The CDR3 has 14 amino acids. Germline lookup yields CDR1 SGHAT and CDR2 FQNNGV. V dropped 5 bases and J dropped 8; count of bases not matched to a gene: 8. CDR3 amino acids: CASSPGTAGEKLFF. CDR3 DNA, as far as it was read: TGTGCCAGCAGCCCCGGGACAGCAGGGGAAAAA. The full variable domain, in which reference TRBV11-2 and TRBJ1-4 provide the parts outside the CDR3, is EAGVAQSPRYKIIEKRQSVAFWCNPISGHATLYWYQQILGQGPKLLIQFQNNGVVDDSQLPKDRFSAERLKGVDSTLKIQPAKLEDSAVYLCASSPGTAGEKLFFGSGTQLSVL.

This clone was recorded at least ten times. Sequencing ends 3 residues short of the CDR3 end; the germline J gene provides the rest. The chain has TRBV7-3 and TRBJ2-4, with D possibly being TRBD1 (5 bases). V lost 1 base, J lost 7 bases, and 8 bases lay in between. Germline loops: CDR1 SGHTA, CDR2 FQGTGA. The CDR3 has 13 amino acids. Incomplete CDR3 DNA: TGTGCCAGCAGCTTAAATCCAGGGAACATT. This encodes CASSLNPGNI. The whole CDR3 protein is CASSLNPGNIQYF. The full variable domain, rest sourced from reference TRBV7-3 and TRBJ2-4, is GAGVSQTPSNKVTEKGKYVELRCDPISGHTALYWYRQSLGQGPEFLIYFQGTGAADDSGLPNDRFFAVRPEGSVSTLKIQRTERGDSAVYLCASSLNPGNIQYFGAGTRLSVL.

This clone was counted a few times. With the read ending 3 residues before the CDR3 end, the germline J gene is used to fill in that end. The chain joins TRBV19 to TRBJ1-5; D is unclear. There are 15 residues in the CDR3. V lost 6 bases and J 0 bases, leaving 12 bases between the germline ends. The germline V gene encodes CDR1 LNHDA and CDR2 SQIVND (reference sequence). CDR3 region: CASSPAVTSNQPQHF. The sequenced CDR3 bases are TGTGCCAGTAGCCCTGCGGTCACTAGCAATCAGCCC. Together with reference TRBV19 and TRBJ1-5, the CDR3 gives the full variable domain: DGGITQSPKYLFRKEGQNVTLSCEQNLNHDAMYWYRQDPGQGLRLIYYSQIVNDFQKGDIAEGYSVSREKKESFPLTVTSAQKNPTAFYLCASSPAVTSNQPQHFGDGTRLSIL.

Of note for this clone: Read coverage stops 3 residues before the CDR3 terminus; the germline J gene supplies the remainder. V is TRBV18 and J is TRBJ2-2; D gene ambiguous. The V and J ends lost 4 bases and 0 bases respectively, with 6 bases between them. CDR3 size: 14 residues. Per germline, CDR1 KGHSH and CDR2 LQKENI. The CDR3 sequence is CASSQGSNTGELFF. CDR3 DNA (partial): TGTGCCAGCTCACAGGGCTCGAACACCGGGGAG. The variable domain in full, with the rest retrieved from reference TRBV18 and TRBJ2-2, is NAGVMQNPRHLVRRRGQEARLRCSPMKGHSHVYWYRQLPEEGLKFMVYLQKENIIDESGMPKERFSAEFPKEGPSILRIQQVVRGDSAAYFCASSQGSNTGELFFGEGSRLTVL.

As to this clone: The observed sequence ends 3 residues before the CDR3 terminus, with the missing tail filled in from the germline J gene. Additional DNA sequences in this sample encode the identical CDR3. The chain couples TRBV7-9 to TRBJ2-5; D may be TRBD2 (5 bases). The CDR3 runs 15 residues. Per germline, CDR1 SEHNR and CDR2 FQNEAQ (reference sequence). Trimming cost V 5 bases and J 1 base, with 14 bases left between them. The covered CDR3 bases are TGTGCCAGCAGCCGGATGCGGGTTGGCCAAGAGACC. This gives the protein CASSRMRVGQET. The whole CDR3 is CASSRMRVGQETQYF. Using reference TRBV7-9 and TRBJ2-5 for the parts outside the CDR3, the full variable domain is DTGVSQNPRHKITKRGQNVTFRCDPISEHNRLYWYRQTLGQGPEFLTYFQNEAQLEKSRLLSDRFSAERPKGSFSTLEIQRTEQGDSAMYLCASSRMRVGQETQYFGPGTRLLVL.

This clone was seen a handful of times. The read terminates 3 residues ahead of where the CDR3 ends, so the germline J gene completes it. V is TRBV20-1 and J is TRBJ2-3, with 8 bases aligning to TRBD2. Germline V CDR1 and CDR2: DFQATT, SNEGSKA (reference sequence). The CDR3 is made up of 15 amino acids. V shed 6 bases and J 6 bases; nucleotides not matched to a gene: 14. CDR3 protein: CSAGSISSGSDTQYF. The covered CDR3 bases are TGCAGTGCCGGATCGATTTCCAGCGGGAGTGATACG.

This clone was detected many times. The read ends 3 residues before the CDR3 terminus; that terminus is restored from the germline J gene. This rearrangement joins TRBV5-4 to TRBJ1-4, with D tentatively TRBD1 (5 bases). This CDR3 comprises 16 residues. The germline V gene encodes CDR1 SGHNT and CDR2 YYREEE (reference sequence). Trimming left V 0 bases short and J 6 bases short, with 15 bases between. CDR3 sequence: CASSLGQGAGYEKLFF. The part of the CDR3 DNA that was read is TGTGCCAGCAGCTTGGGCCAGGGCGCGGGGTATGAAAAA.

About this clone: Read coverage stops 3 residues before the CDR3 terminus; the germline J gene supplies the remainder. The chain employs TRBV19 and TRBJ2-1; D is unresolved. The germline V gene encodes CDR1 LNHDA and CDR2 SQIVND (reference sequence). The V end lost 9 bases, the J end lost 6 bases, and 9 bases lay between the germline ends. The CDR3 totals 11 residues. The CDR3: CASSARNEQFF. The CDR3 bases that were read are TGTGCCAGCAGCGCCCGCAATGAG.

A few counts support this clone. The observed sequence ends 3 residues before the CDR3 terminus, with the missing tail filled in from the germline J gene. The chain employs TRBV7-8 and TRBJ1-5; TRBD1 aligns across 9 bases. From germline, CDR1 is SGHVS and CDR2 FQNEAQ. The CDR3 is made up of 14 amino acids. J was trimmed by 6 bases and V by 4 bases; bases with no gene match: 4. The covered CDR3 bases are TGTGCCAGCAGCTGGGACAGGGAAGGTCAGCCC. Residues: CASSWDREGQP. The whole CDR3 reads CASSWDREGQPQHF. Drawing the rest from reference TRBV7-8 and TRBJ1-5, the complete variable domain is GAGVSQSPRYKVAKRGQDVALRCDPISGHVSLFWYQQALGQGPEFLTYFQNEAQLDKSGLPSDRFFAERPEGSVSTLKIQRTQQEDSAVYLCASSWDREGQPQHFGDGTRLSIL.

This clone showed up many times. The read ends 3 residues shy of where the CDR3 ends; the end is completed using the germline J gene. The chain recombines TRBV7-2 with TRBJ2-3; possibly TRBD2 for D (5 bases). The CDR3 totals 15 residues. Germline lookup yields CDR1 SGHTA and CDR2 FQGNSA. V lost 1 base and J 4 bases, leaving 12 bases between the germline ends. Partial CDR3 DNA: TGTGCCAGCAGCTTAGGACTACACACATCAGATACG. Translating gives CASSLGLHTSDT. The CDR3 as a whole reads CASSLGLHTSDTQYF.

This clone was counted many times. The CDR3 is cut off 3 residues early in the read; its end comes from the germline J gene. The chain has TRBV30 and TRBJ1-2; 8 bases are shared with TRBD1. In germline, CDR1 is GTSNPN, CDR2 SVGIG (reference sequence). The CDR3 has 14 residues. The CDR3 spells CAWGYGQGATGYTF. The CDR3 bases that were read are TGTGCCTGGGGTTACGGGCAGGGGGCTACCGGC.

This clone turned up a few times. The read gets to within 3 residues of the CDR3 end, and the germline J gene fills in the rest. The chain carries TRBV19 and TRBJ1-1; D is uncertain. Germline loops: CDR1 LNHDA, CDR2 SQIVND (reference sequence). The CDR3 is 12 amino acids. Deletions cut 3 bases from V and 7 bases from J, with 9 bases between. The CDR3 region is CASSMYGDEAFF. The part of the CDR3 DNA that was read is TGTGCCAGTAGTATGTACGGGGATGAA.

In its sample, this clone was seen many times. The CDR3 bases that were read are TGTGCCATCAGTGAAATAGGCGGACAGGGGGCAATTGAA. This translates into CAISEIGGQGAIE. The CDR3 in its entirety is CAISEIGGQGAIEAFF. The rearrangement links TRBV10-3 to TRBJ1-1; 11 nucleotides line up with TRBD1. Read data end 3 residues before the CDR3 end; the end is taken from the germline J gene. Germline V lookup: CDR1 ENHRY, CDR2 SYGVKD. V lost 3 bases and J lost 7; bases outside the gene matches: 10. This CDR3 region has 16 residues.

This clone was seen ten or more times. With the read ending 3 residues before the CDR3 end, the germline J gene is used to fill in that end. The chain uses TRBV5-1 and TRBJ2-2; possibly TRBD1 for D (6 bases). Germline loops: CDR1 SGHRS, CDR2 YFSETQ. V was shortened by 1 base and J by 6 bases, with 10 bases between the two germline ends. CDR3 size: 14 residues. The sequenced part of the CDR3 DNA is TGCGCCAGCAGCTTGATACAGGGCCCCGGGGAG. Translating it yields CASSLIQGPGE. The full CDR3 protein is CASSLIQGPGELFF.

Many counts were recorded for this clone. The CDR3 is cut off 3 residues early in the read; its end comes from the germline J gene. The chain carries TRBV19 and TRBJ2-7; D possibly corresponds to TRBD1 (5 bases). In germline, CDR1 is LNHDA, CDR2 SQIVND (reference sequence). The CDR3 has 14 amino acids. V gave up 6 bases and J gave up 2 bases, with 14 bases separating them. The covered CDR3 bases are TGTGCCAGTAGCTTCTCGGCAGGGACCTACGAG. The encoded protein is CASSFSAGTYE. The full-length CDR3 reads as CASSFSAGTYEQYF.

As to this clone: The read stops 3 residues short of the end of the CDR3; the missing end is completed from the germline J gene. The J gene is TRBJ1-1, the V gene TRBV7-8, with a weak D call TRBD1 (5 bases). The germline V and J ends were trimmed by 5 bases and 3 bases, with 13 bases remaining between them. CDR3 length: 14 residues. Germline V gene data show CDR1 as SGHVS and CDR2 as FQNEAQ. Partial CDR3 DNA: TGTGCCAGCAGCATAGGGGTCGGGTACACTGAA. As protein: CASSIGVGYTE. The CDR3 as a whole reads CASSIGVGYTEAFF.

This clone occurred a few times. The read ends 3 residues shy of where the CDR3 ends; the end is completed using the germline J gene. The chain uses TRBV19 and TRBJ1-5, with a possible D match to TRBD1 (5 bases). From germline, CDR1 is LNHDA and CDR2 SQIVND (reference sequence). The V end lost 7 bases, the J end lost 6 bases, and 19 bases lay between the germline ends. The length of the CDR3 is 15 residues. The covered CDR3 bases are TGTGCCAGTAACCTGGGGCAGGATTGGGGTCAGCCC. Protein product: CASNLGQDWGQP. The whole CDR3 is CASNLGQDWGQPQHF.

The sample holds many counts of this clone. The CDR3 extends 3 residues past the end of the read, so its final part is completed from the germline J gene. The chain joins TRBV7-2 to TRBJ2-7; tentatively, D is TRBD2 (5 bases). The CDR3 is made up of 11 amino acids. CDR1 is SGHTA, CDR2 FQGNSA, per germline. The V and J ends lost 4 bases and 4 bases respectively, with 5 bases between them. CDR3 residues: CASSWTYEQYF. The CDR3 DNA, read in part, is TGTGCCAGCAGCTGGACTTACGAG. Looking up the rest from reference TRBV7-2 and TRBJ2-7 gives the full variable domain: GAGVSQSPSNKVTEKGKDVELRCDPISGHTALYWYRQSLGQGLEFLIYFQGNSAPDKSGLPSDRFSAERTGGSVSTLTIQRTQQEDSAVYLCASSWTYEQYFGPGTRLTVT.

This clone was picked up a small number of times. The read is 3 residues too short to cover the CDR3 end, so that end is filled in from the germline J gene. The chain uses TRBV19 and TRBJ1-5; TRBD1 agrees at 7 bases. The CDR3 is 20 residues long. J was trimmed by 7 bases and V by 3 bases; bases with no gene match: 24. In germline, CDR1 is LNHDA, CDR2 SQIVND (reference sequence). The CDR3 spells CASSIPWRGQVNYGKQPQHF. CDR3 DNA (partial): TGTGCCAGTAGTATCCCCTGGAGGGGGCAAGTTAATTACGGGAAGCAGCCC. Complete variable domain (other parts from reference TRBV19 and TRBJ1-5): DGGITQSPKYLFRKEGQNVTLSCEQNLNHDAMYWYRQDPGQGLRLIYYSQIVNDFQKGDIAEGYSVSREKKESFPLTVTSAQKNPTAFYLCASSIPWRGQVNYGKQPQHFGDGTRLSIL.

This clone was detected ten times or more. The DNA ends 3 residues before the CDR3 does, and the rest of the CDR3 is filled in from the germline J gene. The V call is TRBV5-4, the J call TRBJ2-2; D is unclear. CDR1 SGHNT and CDR2 YYREEE come from the germline V gene (reference sequence). V was clipped by 5 bases and J by 5 bases, with 7 bases between them. The CDR3 runs 12 residues. CDR3 bases read: TGTGCCAGCAGTCGTCCGACCGGGGAG. This gives the protein CASSRPTGE. The CDR3, in full, reads CASSRPTGELFF.

As regards this clone: With the read ending 3 residues before the CDR3 end, the germline J gene is used to fill in that end. The chain carries TRBV7-6 and TRBJ2-7; TRBD2 aligns across 9 bases. The CDR3 is 14 amino acids. The germline V gene encodes CDR1 SGHVS and CDR2 FNYEAQ. V gave up 1 base and J gave up 5 bases; unmatched junction bases: 3. The CDR3 loop reads CASSLDSGGNEQYF. Incomplete CDR3 DNA: TGTGCCAGCAGCTTAGATAGCGGGGGAAACGAG.

This clone was observed at least ten times. The missing CDR3 end, 3 residues past where the read stops, is filled in from the germline J gene. V usage is TRBV18 and J usage is TRBJ1-5; D uncertain. Trimming pared 1 base from V and 0 bases from J, leaving 4 bases between. There are 14 residues in the CDR3. Germline V gene sequence: CDR1 KGHSH, CDR2 LQKENI. CDR3 protein: CASSPQGSNQPQHF. The sequenced CDR3 bases are TGTGCCAGCTCACCACAGGGTAGCAATCAGCCC.